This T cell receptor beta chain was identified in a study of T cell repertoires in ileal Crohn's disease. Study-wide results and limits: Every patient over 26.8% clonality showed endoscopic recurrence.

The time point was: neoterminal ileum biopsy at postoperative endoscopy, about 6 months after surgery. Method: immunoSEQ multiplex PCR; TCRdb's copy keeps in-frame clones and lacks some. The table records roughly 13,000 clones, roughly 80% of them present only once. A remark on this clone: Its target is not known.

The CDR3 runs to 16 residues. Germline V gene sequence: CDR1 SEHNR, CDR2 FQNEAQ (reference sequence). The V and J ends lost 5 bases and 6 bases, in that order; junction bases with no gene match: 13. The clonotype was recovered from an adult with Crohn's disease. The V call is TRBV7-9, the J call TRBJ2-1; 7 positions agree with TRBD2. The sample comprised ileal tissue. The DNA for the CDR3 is TGTGCCAGCAGCAAACCGGGGGGAGCTTCATCCAATGAGCAGTTCTTC. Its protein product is CASSKPGGASSNEQFF.